Given below is one T cell receptor beta chain in context. Assay: immunoSEQ multiplex PCR; the TCRdb copy retains only in-frame clones and omits some. The sample contains 100,000 or so clones, 70% to 90% of which appear only once. Trimming cost V 4 bases and J 0 bases, with 7 bases left between them. Per germline, CDR1 MNHNY and CDR2 SVGAGI (reference sequence). The CDR3 is made up of 15 amino acids. The data stem from a study of blood T cell repertoires in COVID-19. Study as a whole: Sites in the United States, Italy and Spain provided acute and convalescent COVID-19 samples. Sources were T cells, B-cell-depleted T cells, or PBMCs; the material itself was cDNA or gDNA.

The receptor was isolated from a human donor in a cohort sampled during active COVID-19. The V gene is TRBV6-6, the J gene TRBJ2-6; D unclear. The source material was peripheral blood. CDR3 sequence (DNA): TGTGCCAGCAGTTCACTGAACTCTGGGGCCAACGTCCTGACTTTC. Translated: CASSSLNSGANVLTF.